These 3 T cell receptor beta chains were all obtained from the same sample, sequenced in a study of T-cell memory formation after mild COVID-19. TCRdb re-called the 5' RACE reads with MiXCR, one entry per CDR3 protein. The sample contains about 540,000 distinct CDR3 sequences, 20% of which appear only once. Sequenced: PBMCs or a T cell subset sorted from them (not recorded which). Receptors originate from an adult woman who had mild COVID-19 (a few samples of this study predate the infection). Cell type and time point are not known.

The chain uses TRBV6-2 or TRBV6-3 and TRBJ2-2; maybe TRBD2 (5 bases). Looked up from germline, CDR1 is MNHEY and CDR2 is SVGEGT. The CDR3 runs to 10 residues. V was cut by 11 bases and J by 6 bases, with 7 bases left in between. This CDR3 reads CAHGAGELFF. The CDR3 region has the DNA TGTGCCCACGGGGCCGGGGAGCTGTTTTTT.

The CDR3 loop is CASTSGARGVKSNQPQHF. For the CDR3, the DNA is TGTGCCAGTACCTCCGGGGCTAGGGGAGTAAAGAGCAATCAGCCCCAGCATTTT. This chain uses TRBV19 with TRBJ1-5; D is perhaps TRBD1 (5 bases). Germline loops: CDR1 LNHDA, CDR2 SQIVND (reference sequence). Trimming took off 7 bases at V and 1 base at J, with 23 bases between the two ends. This CDR3 has 18 residues.

In this sample, this clonotype is medium-sized (0.01 to 0.1%). This sequence joins TRBV10-3 and TRBJ2-5; 8 bases fit TRBD2. The CDR3 contains 16 residues. Germline V CDR1 and CDR2: ENHRY, SYGVKD. V was clipped by 10 bases and J by 4 bases; unmatched bases: 17. In DNA form, the CDR3 reads TGTGCCACCGTAGGTGGGGTAGCGGGAACCGGAGAGACCCAGTACTTC. Translated, it gives CATVGGVAGTGETQYF.